Listed here are 32 T cell receptor beta chains from one sample, sequenced in a study of blood T cell repertoires in COVID-19. Libraries were prepared by immunoSEQ multiplex PCR; TCRdb keeps only in-frame clonotypes and omits some of them. The sample contains hundreds of thousands of clones, 70% to 90% of which appear only once. Sequencing was done on a sample of peripheral blood. The receptor source for this set is a woman in her twenties or thirties with COVID-19, enrolled during active disease.

This clone is a singleton in its sample. The chain has TRBV9 and TRBJ2-1; D is undetermined. The CDR3 is made up of 15 amino acids. Germline assignment: CDR1 SGDLS and CDR2 YYNGEE. Trimming removed 4 bases from V and 5 bases from J, with 16 bases in between. In DNA form, the CDR3 reads TGTGCCAGCAGCCCTCTCGAGACTTCGAACAATGAGCAGTTCTTC. Protein product: CASSPLETSNNEQFF.

The chain is built from TRBV15 and TRBJ2-3; TRBD1 matches at 10 bases. The V and J ends lost 2 bases and 2 bases, in that order; junction bases with no gene match: 4. CDR3 length: 16 amino acids. From germline, CDR1 is LNHNV and CDR2 YYDKDF (reference sequence). The CDR3 nucleotides read TGTGCCACCAGCAGATGGACAGGGGGACACACAGATACGCAGTATTTT. Translated, it gives CATSRWTGGHTDTQYF.

This clone was observed once. This rearrangement joins TRBV4-1 to TRBJ2-1, with D possibly TRBD2 on 7 matching bases. V was clipped by 0 bases and J by 6 bases, with 12 bases between them. CDR1 is MGHRA and CDR2 is YSYEKL in the germline V gene. The CDR3 has 15 residues. CDR3 sequence: CASSQDRGARNEQFF. CDR3 coding DNA: TGCGCCAGCAGCCAAGATCGGGGGGCTCGCAATGAGCAGTTCTTC.

The chain is built from TRBV28 and TRBJ2-5; 8 bases are a match to TRBD2. The CDR3 is made up of 14 amino acids. CDR1 and CDR2 from the germline V gene are MDHEN and SYDVKM. J gave up 3 bases and V 3 bases, and 3 bases lay outside the gene matches. The CDR3 spells CASSFAGGEETQYF. The DNA for the CDR3 is TGTGCCAGCAGTTTCGCGGGGGGCGAAGAGACCCAGTACTTC.

As to this clone: The same CDR3 arises from other DNA sequences in this sample as well. The chain is built from TRBV27 and TRBJ2-7, with 10 nucleotides matching TRBD1. V was pared by 5 bases and J by 3 bases, with 4 bases of the junction left unmatched. The CDR3 runs to 14 residues. Germline loops: CDR1 MNHEY, CDR2 SMNVEV (reference sequence). CDR3 DNA: TGTGCCAGCAGTCTCGGACAGGGGGGCTACGAGCAGTACTTC. Its translation: CASSLGQGGYEQYF.

In regard to this clone: Other DNA sequences in the sample encode the same CDR3. The V and J genes are TRBV16 and TRBJ1-5; D uncertain. The germline CDR1 and CDR2 sequences are KGHSY and FQNENV. The CDR3 runs 15 residues. V was shortened by 1 base and J by 2 bases, with 9 bases between the two germline ends. The chain's CDR3 is CASSQFGQGNQPQHF. The CDR3 DNA follows: TGTGCCAGCAGCCAATTCGGCCAGGGCAATCAGCCCCAGCATTTT.

This CDR3 is CASSGDGPGYTF. CDR3 in DNA: TGTGCCAGCAGCGGTGATGGGCCTGGCTACACCTTC. The J gene is TRBJ1-2, the V gene TRBV9; no clear D gene. There are 12 residues in the CDR3. Germline values: CDR1 SGDLS, CDR2 YYNGEE. The V end was cut by 3 bases, the J end by 7 bases, with 10 bases between.

The chain is built from TRBV6-5 and TRBJ1-3; TRBD1 might be the D (6 bases). The CDR3 loop spans 15 amino acids. Trimming cost V 2 bases and J 3 bases, with 11 bases left between them. CDR1 is MNHEY and CDR2 is SVGAGI in the germline V gene. The CDR3 here is CASSYRDTYGNTIYF. The CDR3 DNA reads TGTGCCAGCAGTTACCGGGACACTTATGGAAACACCATATATTTT.

The chain has TRBV5-1 and TRBJ2-1; 8 bases agree with TRBD2. J lost 5 bases, V lost 2 bases, and 9 bases had no gene match. The CDR3 contains 16 residues. The germline CDR1 and CDR2 sequences are SGHRS and YFSETQ. The CDR3 protein is CASSFPTGGEDNEQFF. DNA of the CDR3: TGCGCCAGCAGCTTCCCGACGGGGGGGGAGGACAATGAGCAGTTCTTC.

This clone was counted a few times. The J gene is TRBJ1-2, the V gene TRBV10-1; 8 nucleotides line up with TRBD1. The trim removed 9 bases at V and 10 bases at J, leaving 10 bases unmatched. Germline CDR1 and CDR2: WNHNN and SYGVQD (reference sequence). CDR3 size: 12 residues. For the CDR3, the DNA is TGCGCCAGGCTGGGACAGGCCAAGGTCTACACCTTC. This gives the protein CARLGQAKVYTF.

The V gene is TRBV5-1, the J gene TRBJ2-1; maybe TRBD1 (6 bases). The germline gives CDR1 SGHRS, CDR2 YFSETQ. The ends were cut back, 9 bases at V and 4 bases at J, with 17 bases in the middle. The CDR3 runs 14 residues. In DNA, the CDR3 is TGCGCCACTGGAGAGGGGGTGAGTTACAATGAGCAGTTCTTC. This gives the protein CATGEGVSYNEQFF.

The chain has TRBV9 and TRBJ2-1, with TRBD1 identical over 7 bases. The germline V gene has CDR1 SGDLS and CDR2 YYNGEE. The CDR3 has 15 amino acids. Losses at the gene ends were 3 bases for V and 2 bases for J; bases not matched to a gene: 5. In nucleotides, the CDR3 is TGTGCCAGCAGCGATTCCGGGACAGCCTACAATGAGCAGTTCTTC. It is translated as CASSDSGTAYNEQFF.

The chain carries TRBV5-4 and TRBJ2-5; possibly TRBD2 for D (6 bases). Trimming left V 5 bases short and J 4 bases short, with 18 bases between. The germline CDR1 and CDR2 sequences are SGHNT and YYREEE (reference sequence). The CDR3 spans 15 residues. CDR3 DNA sequence: TGTGCCAGCAGTACTTACGGGGGAATAGGAGAGACCCAGTACTTC. It yields the protein CASSTYGGIGETQYF. The whole variable domain, filled in from reference TRBV5-4 and TRBJ2-5, reads ETGVTQSPTHLIKTRGQQVTLRCSSQSGHNTVSWYQQALGQGPQFIFQYYREEENGRGNFPPRFSGLQFPNYSSELNVNALELDDSALYLCASSTYGGIGETQYFGPGTRLLVL.

The chain employs TRBV20-1 and TRBJ1-2; 8 bases are a match to TRBD1. V was clipped by 4 bases and J by 8 bases; unmatched bases: 3. The germline CDR1 and CDR2 sequences are DFQATT and SNEGSKA (reference sequence). CDR3 size: 11 residues. CDR3 sequence: CSAKQGVGYTF. The DNA of the CDR3 is TGCAGTGCTAAACAGGGGGTCGGCTACACCTTC.

This rearrangement joins TRBV5-4 to TRBJ2-5; weak D call: TRBD1 (5 bases). V shed 3 bases and J shed 1 base, with 10 bases lying between them. CDR3 length equals 14 residues. Germline CDR1 SGHNT, CDR2 YYREEE (reference sequence). CDR3: CASSSWGSQETQYF. The CDR3 DNA reads TGTGCCAGCAGCTCCTGGGGCAGCCAAGAGACCCAGTACTTC.

The CDR3 spells CASSLQDYNEQFF. CDR3 in DNA: TGTGCCAGCAGCTTACAGGATTACAATGAGCAGTTCTTC. J is TRBJ2-1 and V is TRBV11-2; D gene uncertain. This CDR3 comprises 13 residues. Germline CDR1 is SGHAT and CDR2 is FQNNGV. V gave up 2 bases and J gave up 4 bases, with 6 bases separating them.

V usage is TRBV11-3 and J usage is TRBJ2-7, with D unresolved. Trimming took 5 bases from V and 1 from J, leaving 12 bases between them. Germline V lookup: CDR1 SGHNT, CDR2 YENEEA. The CDR3 runs 14 residues. The CDR3 sequence is CASSHSGSSYEQYV. The CDR3 coding sequence is TGTGCCAGCAGCCACAGTGGCTCATCCTACGAGCAGTACGTC.

This clone was detected only once. V and J are TRBV5-4 and TRBJ1-5, with 8 bases that match TRBD1. With V trimmed by 2 bases and J by 0 bases, 16 bases remained unmatched. Germline CDR1 and CDR2: SGHNT and YYREEE (reference sequence). This CDR3 is 20 amino acids long. CDR3 in DNA: TGTGCCAGCAGCTTATTGAAAGACAGGGGCACTAATTATAGCAATCAGCCCCAGCATTTT. This sequence encodes CASSLLKDRGTNYSNQPQHF.

The gene calls are TRBV14 and TRBJ1-2; the D is unclear. Trimming shortened V by 4 bases and J by 4 bases, and 7 bases separated the two germline ends. The germline V gene has CDR1 SGHDN and CDR2 FVKESK. The CDR3 has 12 residues. The CDR3 bases are TGTGCCAGCAGCCCGTCGGGCTATGGCTACACCTTC. Its protein is CASSPSGYGYTF.

This chain joins TRBV12-3 or TRBV12-4 and TRBJ2-1; D may be TRBD2 (5 bases). The CDR3 length is 13 residues. Trimming took off 4 bases at V and 9 bases at J, with 13 bases between the two ends. The CDR3 region has the DNA TGTGCCAGCAGTTCTGCCTCCCGGGGTGAGCAGTTCTTC. Its protein is CASSSASRGEQFF.

The rearrangement joins TRBV7-8 to TRBJ1-4; D unresolved. Germline-derived CDR1 and CDR2 are SGHVS and FQNEAQ. Trimming left V 5 bases short and J 7 bases short, with 11 bases between. This CDR3 is 13 amino acids long. The CDR3 protein is CASSPAGSEKLFF. The DNA of the CDR3 is TGTGCCAGCAGCCCCGCGGGAAGTGAAAAACTGTTTTTT.

The chain is built from TRBV2 and TRBJ1-6; D ambiguous. The CDR3 is 14 residues long. CDR1 and CDR2 (germline): SNHLY, FYNNEI. The ends were cut back, 5 bases at V and 4 bases at J, with 9 bases in the middle. CDR3: CASSLTAYNSPLHF. The CDR3 DNA sequence: TGTGCCAGCAGTCTAACAGCATATAATTCACCCCTCCACTTT.

The chain employs TRBV4-2 and TRBJ2-3; 11 positions match TRBD2. The V gene's germline CDR1 is LGHNA and CDR2 YNFKEQ. V was pared by 2 bases and J by 0 bases, with 10 bases of the junction left unmatched. The CDR3 is made up of 19 amino acids. This CDR3 reads CASSQLGLAGGPSTDTQYF. The CDR3 DNA sequence: TGTGCCAGCAGCCAACTCGGGTTAGCGGGGGGGCCTAGCACAGATACGCAGTATTTT.

In this sample, this clone turned up once. CDR3 coding DNA: TGTGCCACCACCTGGGAGCCCCAAGAGACCCAGTACTTC. Its protein product is CATTWEPQETQYF. This chain uses TRBV6-5 with TRBJ2-5; TRBD2 is a possible D gene (5 bases). V was trimmed by 10 bases and J by 1 base, leaving 13 bases between them. This CDR3 has 13 amino acids. Germline V gene sequence: CDR1 MNHEY, CDR2 SVGAGI.

This chain uses TRBV7-2 with TRBJ2-2; 7 nucleotides align to TRBD2. Germline CDR1 SGHTA, CDR2 FQGNSA. This CDR3 contains 14 residues. V lost 6 bases and J lost 4; bases outside the gene matches: 5. CDR3 nucleotides: TGTGCCAGCAGGCTAGCGGACGCCACCGGGGAGCTGTTTTTT. It is translated as CASRLADATGELFF.

V gene TRBV5-1 combines with J gene TRBJ2-5, with 8 bases that match TRBD1. The CDR3 runs to 14 residues. CDR1 and CDR2 from the germline V gene are SGHRS and YFSETQ. Trimming removed 4 bases from V and 4 bases from J; junction bases left unmatched: 6. The CDR3 sequence: CASSPGQGAETQYF. The CDR3 bases are TGCGCCAGCAGCCCCGGACAGGGTGCAGAGACCCAGTACTTC.

The V call is TRBV4-3, the J call TRBJ1-1; tentatively, D is TRBD1 (5 bases). V lost 4 bases and J lost 1, with 10 bases in between. Per the germline V gene, CDR1 is LGHNA and CDR2 is YSLEER. This CDR3 spans 14 amino acids. The CDR3 sequence: CASSPQGRNTEAFF. The CDR3 nucleotides are TGCGCCAGCAGCCCTCAGGGTCGGAACACTGAAGCTTTCTTT.

The rearrangement joins TRBV3-1 (or the pseudogene TRBV3-2) to TRBJ2-7; D may be TRBD2 (6 bases). The germline V and J ends were trimmed by 1 base and 3 bases, with 16 bases remaining between them. The germline CDR1 and CDR2 sequences are LGHDT and YNNKEL (reference sequence). The length of the CDR3 is 16 residues. CDR3 nucleotide sequence: TGTGCCAGCAGCCAAGCCTCTGGGGGGTTCTTCTACGAGCAGTACTTC. Its protein product is CASSQASGGFFYEQYF.

This clone was detected once. This chain uses TRBV6-5 with TRBJ2-3, with a weak D call TRBD2 (6 bases). The CDR3 is made up of 14 amino acids. V was pared by 8 bases and J by 2 bases, with 14 bases between. Germline-derived CDR1 and CDR2 are MNHEY and SVGAGI. CDR3 loop: CASVNSGITDTQYF. CDR3 in DNA: TGTGCCAGCGTTAATAGCGGTATCACAGATACGCAGTATTTT.

The genes are TRBV7-9 and TRBJ2-4; D is unresolved. V lost 2 bases and J 2 bases, leaving 10 bases between the germline ends. Germline loops: CDR1 SEHNR, CDR2 FQNEAQ (reference sequence). The CDR3 is made up of 15 amino acids. CDR3 in amino acids: CASSLHTETKNIQYF. The DNA of the CDR3 is TGTGCCAGCAGCTTACATACAGAAACCAAAAACATTCAGTACTTC.

CDR3 region: CSANDGGGTDTQYF. The CDR3 DNA reads as TGCAGTGCTAATGACGGCGGGGGCACAGATACGCAGTATTTT. The chain employs TRBV20-1 and TRBJ2-3; tentatively, D is TRBD2 (6 bases). V lost 4 bases and J lost 1, with 12 bases in between. Germline loops: CDR1 DFQATT, CDR2 SNEGSKA (reference sequence). The CDR3 spans 14 residues.

The chain has TRBV27 and TRBJ2-3; 7 bases line up with TRBD2. There are 14 residues in the CDR3. Germline V gene data show CDR1 as MNHEY and CDR2 as SMNVEV (reference sequence). V lost 2 bases and J lost 5; bases outside the gene matches: 4. CDR3 DNA sequence: TGTGCCAGCAGTTTAAAAGCGGGACTAGATACGCAGTATTTT. Its protein is CASSLKAGLDTQYF.